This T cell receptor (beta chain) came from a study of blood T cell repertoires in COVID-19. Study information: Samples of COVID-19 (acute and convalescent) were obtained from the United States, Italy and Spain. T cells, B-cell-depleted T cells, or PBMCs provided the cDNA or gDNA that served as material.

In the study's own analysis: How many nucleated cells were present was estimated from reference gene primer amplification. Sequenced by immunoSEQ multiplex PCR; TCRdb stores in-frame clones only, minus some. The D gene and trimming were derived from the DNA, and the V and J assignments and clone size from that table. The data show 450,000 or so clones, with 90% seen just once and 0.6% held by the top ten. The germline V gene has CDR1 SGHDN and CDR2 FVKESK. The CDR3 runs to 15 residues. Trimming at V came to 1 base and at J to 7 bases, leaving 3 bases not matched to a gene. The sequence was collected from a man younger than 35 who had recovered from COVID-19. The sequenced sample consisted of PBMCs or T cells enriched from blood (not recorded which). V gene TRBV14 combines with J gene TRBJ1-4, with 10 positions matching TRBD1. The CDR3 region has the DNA TGTGCCAGCAGCCAAGGGACAGGGGGGTTTGAAAAACTGTTTTTT. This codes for CASSQGTGGFEKLFF.